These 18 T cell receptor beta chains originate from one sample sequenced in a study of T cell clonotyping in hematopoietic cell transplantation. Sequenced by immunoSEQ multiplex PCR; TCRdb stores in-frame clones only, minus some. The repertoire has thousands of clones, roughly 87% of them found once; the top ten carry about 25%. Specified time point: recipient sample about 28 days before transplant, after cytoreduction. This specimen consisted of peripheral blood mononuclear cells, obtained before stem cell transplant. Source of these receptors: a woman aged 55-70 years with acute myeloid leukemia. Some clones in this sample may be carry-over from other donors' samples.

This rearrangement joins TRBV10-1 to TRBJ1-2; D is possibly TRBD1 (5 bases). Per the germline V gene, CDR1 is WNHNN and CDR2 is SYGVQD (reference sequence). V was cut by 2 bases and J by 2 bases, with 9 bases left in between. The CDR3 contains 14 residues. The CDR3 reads CASSEGTGNYGYTF. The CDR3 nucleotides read TGCGCCAGCAGTGAGGGGACCGGGAACTATGGCTACACCTTC.

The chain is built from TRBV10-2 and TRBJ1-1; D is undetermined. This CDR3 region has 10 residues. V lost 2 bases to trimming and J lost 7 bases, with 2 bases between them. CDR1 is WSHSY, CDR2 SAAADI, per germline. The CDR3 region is CASSEGEAFF. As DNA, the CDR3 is TGCGCCAGCAGTGAGGGTGAAGCTTTCTTT.

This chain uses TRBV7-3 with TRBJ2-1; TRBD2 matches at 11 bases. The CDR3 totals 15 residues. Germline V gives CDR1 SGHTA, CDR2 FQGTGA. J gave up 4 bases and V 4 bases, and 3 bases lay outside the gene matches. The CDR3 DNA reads TGTGCCAGCAGCTCCGCTAGCGGGAGGTACAATGAGCAGTTCTTC. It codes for CASSSASGRYNEQFF. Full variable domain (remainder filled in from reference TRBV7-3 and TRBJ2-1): GAGVSQTPSNKVTEKGKYVELRCDPISGHTALYWYRQSLGQGPEFLIYFQGTGAADDSGLPNDRFFAVRPEGSVSTLKIQRTERGDSAVYLCASSSASGRYNEQFFGPGTRLTVL.

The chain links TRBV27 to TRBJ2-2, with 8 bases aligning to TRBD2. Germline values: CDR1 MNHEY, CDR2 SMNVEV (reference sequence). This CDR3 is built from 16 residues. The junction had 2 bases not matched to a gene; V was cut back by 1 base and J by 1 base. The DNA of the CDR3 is TGTGCCAGCAGTTTATATCTAGCGGGGAACACCGGGGAGCTGTTTTTT. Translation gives CASSLYLAGNTGELFF.

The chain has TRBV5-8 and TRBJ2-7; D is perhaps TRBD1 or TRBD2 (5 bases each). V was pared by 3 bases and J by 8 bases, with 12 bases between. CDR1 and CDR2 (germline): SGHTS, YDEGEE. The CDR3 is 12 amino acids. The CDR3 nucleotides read TGTGCCAGCAGCTCGGGACCTAACAAGCAGTACGTC. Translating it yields CASSSGPNKQYV.

The CDR3 DNA sequence: TGCGCCAGCAGCCCGCGGACTAGCGGGAAGACGGGTGAGCAGTTCTTC. Protein product: CASSPRTSGKTGEQFF. This chain joins TRBV4-1 and TRBJ2-1, with 12 bases that match TRBD2. J gave up 9 bases and V 4 bases, and 10 bases lay outside the gene matches. The CDR3 sequence is 16 residues long. Germline lookup yields CDR1 MGHRA and CDR2 YSYEKL.

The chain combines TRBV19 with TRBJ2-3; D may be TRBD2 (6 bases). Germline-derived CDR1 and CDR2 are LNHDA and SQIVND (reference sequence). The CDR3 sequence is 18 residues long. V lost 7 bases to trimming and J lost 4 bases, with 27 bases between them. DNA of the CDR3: TGTGCCAGTACCCCATACGGTTTTCGGGACTCCAATCCAGATACGCAGTATTTT. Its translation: CASTPYGFRDSNPDTQYF.

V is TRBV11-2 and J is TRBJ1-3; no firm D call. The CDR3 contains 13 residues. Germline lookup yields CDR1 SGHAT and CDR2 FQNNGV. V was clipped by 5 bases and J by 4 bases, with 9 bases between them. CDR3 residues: CASSPYGGNTIYF. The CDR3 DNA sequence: TGTGCCAGCAGCCCCTACGGGGGAAACACCATATATTTT.

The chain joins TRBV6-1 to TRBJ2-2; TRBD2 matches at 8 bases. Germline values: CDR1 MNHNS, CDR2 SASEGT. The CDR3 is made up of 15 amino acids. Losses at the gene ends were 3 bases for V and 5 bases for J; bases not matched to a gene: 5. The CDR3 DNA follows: TGTGCCAGCAGTGAGGCTAGCGGGTCAACCGGGGAGCTGTTTTTT. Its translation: CASSEASGSTGELFF.

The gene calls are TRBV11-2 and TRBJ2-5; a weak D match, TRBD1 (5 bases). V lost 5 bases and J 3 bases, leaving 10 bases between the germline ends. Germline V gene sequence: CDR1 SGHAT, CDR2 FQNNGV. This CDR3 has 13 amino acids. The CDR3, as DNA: TGTGCCAGCAGCCTCTTCAGGGAAGAGACCCAGTACTTC. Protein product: CASSLFREETQYF.

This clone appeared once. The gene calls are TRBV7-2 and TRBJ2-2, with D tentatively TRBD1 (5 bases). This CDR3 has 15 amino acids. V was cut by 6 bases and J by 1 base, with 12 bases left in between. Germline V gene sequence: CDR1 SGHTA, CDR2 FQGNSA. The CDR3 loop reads CASRKDSLNTGELFF. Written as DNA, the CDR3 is TGTGCCAGCAGGAAAGACAGCTTGAACACCGGGGAGCTGTTTTTT.

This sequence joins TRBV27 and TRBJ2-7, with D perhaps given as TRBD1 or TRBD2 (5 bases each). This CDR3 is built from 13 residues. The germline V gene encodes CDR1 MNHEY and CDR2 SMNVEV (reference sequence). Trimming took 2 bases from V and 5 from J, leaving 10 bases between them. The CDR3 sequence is CASSLVRGDEQYF. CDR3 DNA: TGTGCCAGCAGTTTAGTGAGGGGCGACGAGCAGTACTTC.

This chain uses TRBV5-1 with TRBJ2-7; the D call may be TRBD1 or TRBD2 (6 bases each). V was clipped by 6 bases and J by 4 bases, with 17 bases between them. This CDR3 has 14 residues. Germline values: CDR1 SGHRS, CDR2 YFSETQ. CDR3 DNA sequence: TGCGCCAGCACCTATGTAGGGGGGCCGTACGAGCAGTACTTC. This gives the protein CASTYVGGPYEQYF.

The CDR3, as DNA: TGCAGTGCTCCCCTAGAAGAGACCCAGTACTTC. Its translation is CSAPLEETQYF. The V call is TRBV20-1, the J call TRBJ2-5; no clear D gene. V lost 5 bases, J lost 3 bases, and 7 bases lay in between. Germline V gene lookup returns CDR1 DFQATT and CDR2 SNEGSKA (reference sequence). The CDR3 covers 11 residues.

The CDR3 DNA reads as TGTGCCAGCAGCCCTGCCGGGGCCTTCCCGTCGGGCGCTGAAGCTTTCTTT. Translating it yields CASSPAGAFPSGAEAFF. The genes are TRBV25-1 and TRBJ1-1, with a possible D match to TRBD1 (5 bases). Per germline, CDR1 MGHDK and CDR2 SYGVNS. The CDR3 loop spans 17 amino acids. V lost 6 bases and J lost 6, with 26 bases in between.

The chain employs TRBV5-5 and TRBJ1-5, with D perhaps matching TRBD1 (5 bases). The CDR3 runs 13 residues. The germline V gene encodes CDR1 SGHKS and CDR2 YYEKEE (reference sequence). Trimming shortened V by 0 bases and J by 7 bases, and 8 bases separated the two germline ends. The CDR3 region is CASSLVAGQPQHF. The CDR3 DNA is TGTGCCAGCAGCTTGGTTGCAGGGCAGCCCCAGCATTTT.

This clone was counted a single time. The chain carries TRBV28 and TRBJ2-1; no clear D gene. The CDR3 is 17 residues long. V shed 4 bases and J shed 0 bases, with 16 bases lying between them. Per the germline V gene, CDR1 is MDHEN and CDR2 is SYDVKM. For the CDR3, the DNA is TGTGCCAGCAGTTCCGTGCTCGGACCCGGCTCCTACAATGAGCAGTTCTTC. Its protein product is CASSSVLGPGSYNEQFF. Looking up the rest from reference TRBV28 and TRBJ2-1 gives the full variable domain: DVKVTQSSRYLVKRTGEKVFLECVQDMDHENMFWYRQDPGLGLRLIYFSYDVKMKEKGDIPEGYSVSREKKERFSLILESASTNQTSMYLCASSSVLGPGSYNEQFFGPGTRLTVL.

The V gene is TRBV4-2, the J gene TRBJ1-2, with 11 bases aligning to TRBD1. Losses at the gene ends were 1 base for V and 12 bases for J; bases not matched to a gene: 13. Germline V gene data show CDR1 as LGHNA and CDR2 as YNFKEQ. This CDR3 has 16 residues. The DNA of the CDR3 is TGTGCCAGCAGCCAAGCCCCCGGGCGGGACAGGGGGTCGAACACCTTC. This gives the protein CASSQAPGRDRGSNTF.